This T cell receptor (beta chain) was identified in a study of blood T cell repertoires in COVID-19. At the level of the study: Nucleic acid was either cDNA or gDNA, and it came from T cells, B-cell-depleted T cells, or PBMCs.

Study processing details: The authors estimated nucleated cell counts from reference gene primer amplification. Sequencing used immunoSEQ multiplex PCR; TCRdb keeps in-frame clones, though not all of them. V, J and clone size were drawn from that table, and D and trimming were deduced from the DNA. The table shows some 360,000 clones, with approximately 87% occurring only once. The source material was peripheral blood. The clonotype comes from a woman aged 55-69 years with COVID-19, enrolled during active disease.

CDR3 protein: CASSRTGDSTDTQYF. The CDR3, as DNA: TGTGCCAGCAGCCGGACAGGGGATAGCACAGATACGCAGTATTTT. The J gene is TRBJ2-3, the V gene TRBV5-4; 9 bases line up with TRBD1. This CDR3 comprises 15 residues. V dropped 4 bases and J dropped 0; count of bases not matched to a gene: 3. Per the germline V gene, CDR1 is SGHNT and CDR2 is YYREEE (reference sequence).